Sequencing of this T cell receptor beta chain was carried out in a study of blood T cell repertoires in COVID-19. About the research overall: The United States, Italy and Spain provided the acute and convalescent COVID-19 samples.

Recruitment covered about 25 US areas and drew participants whose ages spanned about 18 to 89 years. Donors were grouped by their self-reported clinical history. Cohort 3 recovered donors had two negative PCRs, clearance, or symptom resolution. CDR1 KGHSH and CDR2 LQKENI come from the germline V gene. J was trimmed by 4 bases and V by 5 bases; bases with no gene match: 7. The CDR3 is made up of 17 amino acids. TCRdb keeps only in-frame clones here, not all; method: immunoSEQ multiplex PCR. The sample carries approximately 210,000 clones, 70% to 85% recorded once. This sequence originates from a man between 40 and 49 years old who had recovered from COVID-19. Sequenced sample: PBMCs or T cells enriched from blood (not recorded which). The chain links TRBV18 to TRBJ2-1; TRBD2 agrees at 14 bases. CDR3 DNA: TGTGCCAGCTCAGGACTAGCGGGAGGTTCAGTATACAATGAGCAGTTCTTC. This encodes CASSGLAGGSVYNEQFF.